The rows below give T cell receptor beta chains drawn from one sample of a study of vaccination and CD4 T cells after COVID-19. Their recognized antigens are unknown. TCRdb called the PCR reads again in MiXCR, with one record for every CDR3 protein. Among about 12,000 distinct CDR3 sequences listed, over 65% were seen once. Sequencing was performed on CD4+ T cells from blood, cultured in vitro. These receptors were taken from a human donor who had recovered from COVID-19. CDR3s include the opening cysteine and the closing phenylalanine or tryptophan. A D gene is named only where the DNA matches it firmly. The size field is filled for only some rows; it gives once, few, many or a size class.

-,TRBJ2-2,TRBV27,-,CASTVIGGTGELFF,TGTGCCAGCACCGTAATAGGGGGCACCGGGGAGCTGTTTTTT
TRBD2,TRBJ2-5,TRBV5-1,-,CASSQGLAGEETQYF,TGCGCCAGCAGCCAGGGACTAGCGGGAGAAGAGACCCAGTACTTC
-,TRBJ1-2,TRBV7-2,-,CASSRDNYGYTF,TGTGCCAGCAGCCGGGACAACTATGGCTACACCTTC
-,TRBJ2-1,TRBV20-1,-,CSASGGGGYNEQFF,TGCAGTGCTAGTGGAGGGGGGGGTTACAATGAGCAGTTCTTC
-,TRBJ1-2,TRBV6-1,-,CASRPGPQVGGYTF,TGTGCCAGCAGGCCGGGCCCTCAAGTAGGGGGCTACACCTTC
TRBD1,TRBJ1-2,TRBV5-1,once,CASSLATGEDGYTF,TGCGCCAGCAGCTTGGCCACAGGGGAGGATGGCTACACCTTC
-,TRBJ1-1,TRBV20-1,-,CSATRTNRNTEAFF,TGCAGTGCTACTCGGACAAATCGGAACACTGAAGCTTTCTTT
-,TRBJ1-1,TRBV19,-,CASSIDGGVYKNTEAFF,TGTGCCAGTAGTATAGATGGAGGGGTGTACAAGAACACTGAAGCTTTCTTT
-,TRBJ1-5,TRBV6-5,-,CASSYSLGGRWPQHF,TGTGCCAGCAGTTACTCGCTGGGAGGGCGTTGGCCCCAGCATTTT
-,TRBJ1-5,TRBV28,-,CASRHGHLLSNQPQHF,TGTGCCAGCAGACACGGACACCTCCTTAGCAATCAGCCCCAGCATTTT
-,TRBJ1-2,TRBV7-9,once,CASIRPNYGYTF,TGTGCCAGCATTCGGCCGAACTATGGCTACACCTTC
-,TRBJ2-2,TRBV6-2/TRBV6-3,few,CASRGWIGELFF,TGTGCCAGCCGGGGTTGGATCGGGGAGCTGTTTTTT
-,TRBJ2-7,TRBV29-1,-,CSVEGSREEQYF,TGCAGCGTTGAGGGCAGTCGGGAAGAGCAGTACTTC
-,TRBJ2-6,TRBV6-2/TRBV6-3,-,CASRRRVAGANVLTF,TGTGCCAGCAGAAGAAGAGTAGCTGGGGCCAACGTCCTGACTTTC
-,TRBJ2-7,TRBV25-1,few,CASNQGYEQYF,TGTGCCAGCAACCAGGGCTACGAGCAGTACTTC